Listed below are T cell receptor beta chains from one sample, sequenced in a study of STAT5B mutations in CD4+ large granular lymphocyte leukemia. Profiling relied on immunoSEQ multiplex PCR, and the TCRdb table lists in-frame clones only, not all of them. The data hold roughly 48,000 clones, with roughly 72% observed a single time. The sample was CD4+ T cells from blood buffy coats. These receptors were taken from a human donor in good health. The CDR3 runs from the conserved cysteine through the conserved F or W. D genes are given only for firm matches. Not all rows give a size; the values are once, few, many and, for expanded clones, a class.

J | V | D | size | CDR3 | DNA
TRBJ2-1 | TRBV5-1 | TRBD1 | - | CASSPTDRGSYNEQFF | TGCGCCAGCAGCCCCACCGACAGGGGCTCCTACAATGAGCAGTTCTTC
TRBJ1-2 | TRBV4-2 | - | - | CASSQDRGAGDNYGYTF | TGTGCCAGCAGCCAAGATAGGGGCGCGGGGGATAACTATGGCTACACCTTC
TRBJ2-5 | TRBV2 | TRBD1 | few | CASRGQGPTGTQYF | TGTGCCAGCAGGGGACAGGGCCCAACGGGGACCCAGTACTTC
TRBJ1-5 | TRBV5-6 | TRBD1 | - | CASSRAGTGGNQPQHF | TGTGCCAGCAGCCGAGCCGGGACAGGGGGCAATCAGCCCCAGCATTTT
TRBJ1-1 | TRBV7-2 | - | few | CASSFTPNTEAFF | TGTGCCAGCAGCTTTACTCCGAACACTGAAGCTTTCTTT
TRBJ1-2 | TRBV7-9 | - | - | CASSEGRGGNYGYTF | TGTGCCAGCAGCGAAGGAAGGGGGGGGAACTATGGCTACACCTTC
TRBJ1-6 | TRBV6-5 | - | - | CASSYKGLYNSPLHF | TGTGCCAGCAGTTACAAGGGGTTGTATAATTCACCCCTCCACTTT
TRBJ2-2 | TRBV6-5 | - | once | CASSYGSTGRVELFF | TGTGCCAGCAGTTATGGCAGCACGGGGCGTGTGGAGCTGTTTTTT
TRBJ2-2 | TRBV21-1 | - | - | CASTQGQVNTGELFF | TGTGCCAGCACCCAGGGACAGGTCAACACCGGGGAGCTGTTTTTT
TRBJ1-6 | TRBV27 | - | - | CASSLFEGSYNSPLHF | TGTGCCAGCAGTTTATTCGAGGGCTCCTATAATTCACCCCTCCACTTT
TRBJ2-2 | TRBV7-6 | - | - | CASSSVGGHSGGELFF | TGTGCCAGCAGCTCCGTGGGAGGCCATTCGGGCGGGGAGCTGTTTTTT
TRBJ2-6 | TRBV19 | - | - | CASSIPPEAGANVLTF | TGTGCCAGTAGTATACCGCCTGAAGCTGGGGCCAACGTCCTGACTTTC
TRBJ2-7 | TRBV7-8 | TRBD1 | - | CASSLAGTGELSYEQYF | TGTGCCAGCAGCTTAGCCGGGACAGGGGAACTGTCCTACGAGCAGTACTTC
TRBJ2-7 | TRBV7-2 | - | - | CASSLIPFPGYEQYF | TGTGCCAGCAGCTTAATTCCCTTTCCCGGCTACGAGCAGTACTTC
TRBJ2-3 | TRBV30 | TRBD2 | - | CACGGGAADTQYF | TGTGCCTGCGGCGGGGGGGCCGCAGATACGCAGTATTTT
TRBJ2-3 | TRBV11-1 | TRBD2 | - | CASSFGRGGSTDTQYF | TGTGCCAGCAGCTTTGGGCGGGGGGGAAGCACAGATACGCAGTATTTT
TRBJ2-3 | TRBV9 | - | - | CASSVASGTDTQYF | TGTGCCAGCAGCGTAGCGTCGGGCACAGATACGCAGTATTTT
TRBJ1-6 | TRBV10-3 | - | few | CATTGSYNSPLHF | TGTGCCACGACAGGTTCCTATAATTCACCCCTCCACTTT
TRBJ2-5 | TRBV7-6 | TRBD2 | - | CASSAGGGTSVEETQYF | TGTGCCAGCAGCGCCGGGGGGGGGACTAGCGTTGAAGAGACCCAGTACTTC
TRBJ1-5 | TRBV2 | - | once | CASSPRDPESGQPQHF | TGTGCCAGCAGTCCCCGGGACCCTGAGTCGGGTCAGCCCCAGCATTTT
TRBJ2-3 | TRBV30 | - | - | CAWVEFGRGTDTQYF | TGTGCCTGGGTGGAATTCGGGCGAGGCACAGATACGCAGTATTTT
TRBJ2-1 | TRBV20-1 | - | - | CSPQANNEQFF | TGCAGCCCGCAAGCCAATAATGAGCAGTTCTTC
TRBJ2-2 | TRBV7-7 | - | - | CASSPRNTGELFF | TGTGCTAGCAGCCCCCGGAACACCGGGGAGCTGTTTTTT
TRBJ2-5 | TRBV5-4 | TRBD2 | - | CASSLAMTSGGPGGETQYF | TGTGCCAGCAGCTTGGCTATGACTAGCGGGGGCCCTGGGGGGGAGACCCAGTACTTC
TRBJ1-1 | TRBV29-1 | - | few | CSVRKETNTEAFF | TGCAGCGTTCGCAAAGAAACGAACACTGAAGCTTTCTTT
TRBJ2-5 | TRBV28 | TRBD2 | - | CASSLGSGDKETQYF | TGTGCCAGCAGTTTAGGAAGCGGGGATAAGGAGACCCAGTACTTC
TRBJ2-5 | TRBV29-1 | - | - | CSGAEGQETQYF | TGCAGCGGTGCCGAGGGACAAGAGACCCAGTACTTC
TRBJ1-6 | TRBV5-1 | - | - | CASSLSESSYNSPLHF | TGCGCCAGCAGCTTGTCGGAGAGCTCCTATAATTCACCCCTCCACTTT
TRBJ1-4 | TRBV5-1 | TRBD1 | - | CASSRGQDGEKLFF | TGCGCCAGCAGCCGGGGACAGGATGGAGAAAAACTGTTTTTT
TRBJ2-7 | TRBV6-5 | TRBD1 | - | CASTSDRGSEQYF | TGTGCCAGCACCTCAGACAGGGGGAGCGAGCAGTACTTC
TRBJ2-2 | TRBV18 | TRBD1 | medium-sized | CASSPTGTGPGELFF | TGTGCCAGCTCACCAACTGGGACAGGGCCCGGGGAGCTGTTTTTT
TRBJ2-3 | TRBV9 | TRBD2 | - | CASSVTSGGLGDTQYF | TGTGCCAGCAGCGTCACTAGCGGGGGGCTGGGAGATACGCAGTATTTT
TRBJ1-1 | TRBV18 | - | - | CASSPEKGANTEAFF | TGTGCCAGCTCACCAGAGAAAGGAGCGAACACTGAAGCTTTCTTT
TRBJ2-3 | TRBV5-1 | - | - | CASSTGEVDTQYF | TGCGCCAGCAGCACCGGGGAGGTTGATACGCAGTATTTT
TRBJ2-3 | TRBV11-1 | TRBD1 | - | CASSLGGQGADTQYF | TGTGCCAGCAGCTTAGGGGGACAGGGGGCAGATACGCAGTATTTT
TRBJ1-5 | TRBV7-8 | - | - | CASSLVRQNYQPQHF | TGTGCCAGCAGCTTAGTGCGACAGAACTATCAGCCCCAGCATTTT